The rows below give T cell receptor beta chains drawn from one sample of a study of CD8+CD57+ T cells in acquired aplastic anemia. TCRdb passed the reads through MiXCR, listing each CDR3 protein once. The sample lists fewer than 250,000 distinct CDR3 sequences; roughly half were seen once. Sequencing was done on a sample of sorted CD4+, CD8+, or CD8+CD57+ T cells (not recorded which) from PBMCs. These receptors originate from a human donor with aplastic anemia. CDR3s include the opening cysteine and the closing phenylalanine or tryptophan. Fields, in order: V gene, D gene, clone size, J gene, CDR3 DNA, CDR3 protein. A D gene is named only where the DNA matches it firmly. The size of a clone is reported for some rows only, either as once, few or many, or as a class for expanded clones.

TRBV13	NA	NA	TRBJ1-3	TGTGCCAGCAGCCCGCAGGGGCATTCTGGAAACACCATATATTTT	CASSPQGHSGNTIYF
TRBV15	NA	few	TRBJ1-4	TGTGCCACCAGCAGCTCTCCCAGGGCGGCAACTAATGAAAAACTGTTTTTT	CATSSSPRAATNEKLFF
TRBV19	TRBD1	many	TRBJ1-1	TGTGCCAGTAGTATTAGTCAGGGGGAGAACACTGAAGCTTTCTTT	CASSISQGENTEAFF
TRBV11-2	NA	NA	TRBJ2-7	TGTGCCAGCAGCTACGCAGGAGCGACTGGCAACGAGCAGTACTTC	CASSYAGATGNEQYF
TRBV6-1	TRBD1	many	TRBJ1-1	TGTGCCAGCAGTGGAACTTGGGACAGGGACACTGAAGCTTTCTTT	CASSGTWDRDTEAFF
TRBV27	NA	NA	TRBJ1-2	TGTGCCAGCAGTTTATCGAGCAATAACTATGGCTACACCTTC	CASSLSSNNYGYTF
TRBV7-9	TRBD1	NA	TRBJ2-1	TGTGCCAGCAGCGAAGAGGACAGGGGGGGGTTCGAAGAGCAGTTCTTC	CASSEEDRGGFEEQFF
TRBV30	NA	NA	TRBJ1-2	TGTGCCTGGAGGCCGGACACACGCGGTGGCTACGCCTTC	CAWRPDTRGGYAF
TRBV20-1	NA	many	TRBJ2-3	TGCAGTGCTAGAGTAGAACCAGATAGCACAGATACGCAGTATTTT	CSARVEPDSTDTQYF
TRBV24-1	NA	NA	TRBJ1-2	TGTGCCAGCAGAACCTTATCAAGGGGGAACTATGGCTACACCTTC	CASRTLSRGNYGYTF
TRBV10-3	NA	many	TRBJ1-2	TGTGCCATCAGTGAGACAGGGAGGAGTGATGGCTACACCTTC	CAISETGRSDGYTF
TRBV14	NA	few	TRBJ2-1	TGTGCCAGCAGCCAAAACTACTCCCCGAGGAGGGCCAGTGAGCAGTTCTTC	CASSQNYSPRRASEQFF
TRBV9	NA	many	TRBJ1-4	TGTGCCAGCAGCGTAGGAGGGGGTAATGAAAAACTGTTTTTT	CASSVGGGNEKLFF
TRBV27	NA	NA	TRBJ2-7	TGTGCCAGCAGTTTAGGTGATCGGCGGTACGAGCAGTACTTC	CASSLGDRRYEQYF
TRBV24-1	TRBD1	NA	TRBJ2-1	TGTGCCACCAGTGCCCAGGGGGACAGGAAAGCCAATGAGCAGTTCTTC	CATSAQGDRKANEQFF
TRBV10-3	TRBD1	NA	TRBJ1-6	TGTGCCATCAGGAACGGACAGGATAATTCACCCCTCCACTTT	CAIRNGQDNSPLHF
TRBV28	TRBD2	few	TRBJ2-2	TGTGCCAGCAGTTTCAGGCGGGAGGGCCTCTGGGAGCTGTTTTTT	CASSFRREGLWELFF
TRBV29-1	NA	few	TRBJ1-6	TGCAGCGTTGGGGTTACTCGCGATTCACCCCTCCACTTT	CSVGVTRDSPLHF
TRBV7-2	NA	many	TRBJ1-6	TGTGCCAGCAGCAATCGTTGGGGGCCGAGTAATTCACCCCTCCACTTT	CASSNRWGPSNSPLHF
TRBV5-1	NA	NA	TRBJ1-2	TGCGCCAGCTCGATACCAGGGAACTATGGCTACACCTTC	CASSIPGNYGYTF
TRBV24-1	NA	NA	TRBJ2-5	TGTGCCACCAGTGACGCAGGGGGGCGAGAGACCCAGTACTTC	CATSDAGGRETQYF
TRBV2	NA	NA	TRBJ2-7	TGTGCCAGCAGTCAGGGCGAGCAGTACTTC	CASSQGEQYF
TRBV2	NA	once	TRBJ1-5	TGTGCCAGCAGTGAGGGGCAGGGCAGCTTTAGCAATCAGCCCCAGCATTTT	CASSEGQGSFSNQPQHF
TRBV7-2	NA	NA	TRBJ2-7	TGTGCCAGCAGCTTAGGGACAGTCCCCTACGAGCAGTACTTC	CASSLGTVPYEQYF
TRBV7-9	TRBD1	NA	TRBJ1-4	TGTGCCAGCAGCCGACGGGACAGGGACGAAAAACTGTTTTTT	CASSRRDRDEKLFF
TRBV29-1	NA	NA	TRBJ2-3	TGCAGCGTTGAACGGAGACTAAGCGCAGATACGCAGTATTTT	CSVERRLSADTQYF
TRBV2	NA	many	TRBJ2-7	TGTGCCAGCATTGAGGGCCCCTACGAGCAGTACTTC	CASIEGPYEQYF
TRBV12-3/TRBV12-4	NA	many	TRBJ2-1	TGTGCCAGCAGTAAGATGGAGGTTGGTGAGGGGGATACGTTCTTC	CASSKMEVGEGDTFF
TRBV6-5	TRBD1	many	TRBJ2-7	TGTGCCAGCCAAGATAACAGGGGGTGGGAGCAGTACTTC	CASQDNRGWEQYF
TRBV7-9	NA	NA	TRBJ2-7	TGTGCCAGCAGCCGCGGCGGGTATAGCGAGCAGTACTTC	CASSRGGYSEQYF
TRBV20-1	NA	many	TRBJ1-5	TGCAGTGCTAGAAACAGGGTTGGGGTTCAGCCCCAGCATTTT	CSARNRVGVQPQHF
TRBV10-1	TRBD2	many	TRBJ2-7	TGTGCCAGCAGTGACGGGGGGTCCTACGAGCAGTACTTC	CASSDGGSYEQYF
TRBV9	TRBD1	NA	TRBJ1-1	TGTGCCAGCAGCGAACTAGGACAGGGCCACACTGAAGCTTTCTTT	CASSELGQGHTEAFF
TRBV5-6	TRBD1	many	TRBJ1-1	TGTGCCAGCAGCTACCTGACAGGGGCTGGCTCTGAAGCTTTCTTT	CASSYLTGAGSEAFF
TRBV19	NA	few	TRBJ2-7	TGTGCCAGTAGTGCCCGGGACGGCAAAACCTACGAGCAGTACTTC	CASSARDGKTYEQYF
TRBV7-8	NA	few	TRBJ2-5	TGTGCCAGCAGCCCTGACAGGTTCGAAAAGACCCAGTACTTC	CASSPDRFEKTQYF
TRBV15	NA	NA	TRBJ1-1	TGTGCCACCAGCAGAGATCAAGGGCAGGGAGTGAACACTGAAGCTTTCTTT	CATSRDQGQGVNTEAFF
TRBV20-1	NA	many	TRBJ1-5	TGCAGTGCTTATAGGGACGGACAGCCCCAGCATTTT	CSAYRDGQPQHF
TRBV27	TRBD2	NA	TRBJ2-7	TGTGCCAGCAATTTTGGGACTAGCGGGAGCTACGAGCAGTACTTC	CASNFGTSGSYEQYF
TRBV14	TRBD2	NA	TRBJ2-5	TGTGCCAGCAGCCAACGTTGGACTAGCGGAGGCCAAGAGACCCAGTACTTC	CASSQRWTSGGQETQYF
TRBV9	NA	NA	TRBJ2-7	TGTGCCAGCAGCGTGGATCAGGCAGACTACGAGCAGCACTTC	CASSVDQADYEQHF
TRBV27	TRBD1	few	TRBJ1-1	TGTGCCAGCACCAGGGGGGGGTACACTGAAGCTTTCTTT	CASTRGGYTEAFF
TRBV9	NA	NA	TRBJ1-2	TGTGCCAGCAGCGTAGTGGAGGGCTACACCTTC	CASSVVEGYTF
TRBV9	NA	NA	TRBJ2-2	TGTGCCAGTAAACTACTTCGGCCCCCCCCCTACCAAACCGGGGAGCTGTTTTTT	CASKLLRPPPYQTGELFF
TRBV7-2	TRBD1	NA	TRBJ2-1	TGTGCCAGCAGCCTGACAGGGGCCCGGGGCGATGAGCAGTTCTTC	CASSLTGARGDEQFF